Following are 8 T cell receptor beta chains from one sample sequenced in a study of blood T cells in healthy people across ages. For the second PCR, which ran for roughly 7 to 11 cycles, a sample-barcoded 5' primer and a J-beta primer mix were used. TCRdb re-called the 5' RACE reads with MiXCR, one entry per CDR3 protein. This table holds some 320,000 distinct CDR3 sequences, around 29% found once. Sequenced material: blood. All receptors come from a woman between 65 and 79 years old in good health.

The chain recombines TRBV5-1 with TRBJ2-7; 9 positions match TRBD2. There are 16 residues in the CDR3. V dropped 2 bases and J dropped 0; count of bases not matched to a gene: 6. Germline CDR1 SGHRS, CDR2 YFSETQ. The CDR3 DNA sequence: TGCGCCAGCAGCTTCACTAGCGGGCATAGCTCCTACGAGCAGTACTTC. Protein: CASSFTSGHSSYEQYF.

This clonotype was recorded at least ten times. The chain joins TRBV20-1 to TRBJ2-7; maybe TRBD1 (5 bases). Germline CDR1 reads DFQATT; CDR2 reads SNEGSKA (reference sequence). The CDR3 loop spans 14 amino acids. Trimming pared 1 base from V and 0 bases from J, leaving 10 bases between. CDR3 in DNA: TGCAGTGCTAGAGGGACACTTAGCTCCTACGAGCAGTACTTC. It yields the protein CSARGTLSSYEQYF.

The V and J genes are TRBV4-3 and TRBJ2-1; tentative D call: TRBD1 (7 bases). Trimming took off 0 bases at V and 4 bases at J, with 16 bases between the two ends. The germline V gene encodes CDR1 LGHNA and CDR2 YSLEER. The CDR3 spans 17 residues. This CDR3 reads CASSQDWAGGIYNEQFF. The CDR3 DNA sequence: TGCGCCAGCAGCCAAGATTGGGCAGGGGGGATTTACAATGAGCAGTTCTTC.

This sequence joins TRBV20-1 and TRBJ2-1; D ambiguous. This CDR3 contains 15 residues. The ends were cut back, 0 bases at V and 5 bases at J, with 14 bases in the middle. Germline CDR1 reads DFQATT; CDR2 reads SNEGSKA (reference sequence). The CDR3 spells CSARDLGQSHNEQFF. The CDR3 region has the DNA TGCAGTGCTAGAGACTTGGGCCAGAGCCACAATGAGCAGTTCTTC.

The genes are TRBV28 and TRBJ2-1; 9 nucleotides agree with TRBD2. Looked up from germline, CDR1 is MDHEN and CDR2 is SYDVKM. CDR3 size: 13 residues. Trimming removed 11 bases from V and 6 bases from J; junction bases left unmatched: 8. In DNA form, the CDR3 reads TGTGCCGGTTCTAGCGGGATTATCAATGAGCAGTTCTTC. Its translation: CAGSSGIINEQFF.

The rearrangement links TRBV29-1 to TRBJ2-4; D gene ambiguous. V was cut by 4 bases and J by 0 bases, with 7 bases left in between. This CDR3 has 13 amino acids. CDR1 is SQVTM and CDR2 is ANQGSEA in the germline V gene. The CDR3 protein is CSVVGVAKNIQYF. The CDR3 nucleotides read TGCAGCGTTGTAGGTGTAGCCAAAAACATTCAGTACTTC.

The chain has TRBV4-1 and TRBJ2-5; no firm D call. Near its end, the DNA agrees better with TRBJ2-1, so the J call may be wrong. This CDR3 region has 14 residues. CDR1 is MGHRA and CDR2 is YSYEKL in the germline V gene. The CDR3 loop is CASSQGPIGNEQFF. CDR3 nucleotide sequence: TGCGCCAGCAGCCAAGGCCCTATTGGCAATGAGCAGTTCTTC.

The chain joins TRBV7-8 to TRBJ1-6; D uncertain. Trimming removed 0 bases at V and 5 bases at J, with 2 bases between. The CDR3 runs 13 residues. CDR1 and CDR2 from the germline V gene are SGHVS and FQNEAQ. CDR3 sequence reads: CASSLADNSPLHF. CDR3 in DNA: TGTGCCAGCAGCTTAGCCGATAATTCACCCCTCCACTTT.